Listed here are 22 T cell receptor beta chains from one sample, sequenced in a study of T cells in women clearing cervical HPV infection. Sequenced by immunoSEQ multiplex PCR; TCRdb stores in-frame clones only, minus some. This table lists about 35,000 clones. Specimen: blood buffy coat. The receptors shown here come from a woman aged 18 to 75 with a cervical HPV16 infection that either progressed to CIN3+ or cleared (not recorded which).

Concerning this clone itself: The CDR3 end lies 3 residues beyond the end of the read and is filled in from the germline J gene. The gene calls are TRBV18 and TRBJ1-2; D may be TRBD1 (6 bases). The CDR3 is made up of 13 amino acids. CDR1 and CDR2 from the germline V gene are KGHSH and LQKENI. CDR3 bases read: TGTGCCAGCTCACCCGGACAGCAATACGGG. It encodes CASSPGQQYG. The full CDR3 protein reads CASSPGQQYGYTF. Together with reference TRBV18 and TRBJ1-2, the CDR3 gives the full variable domain: NAGVMQNPRHLVRRRGQEARLRCSPMKGHSHVYWYRQLPEEGLKFMVYLQKENIIDESGMPKERFSAEFPKEGPSILRIQQVVRGDSAAYFCASSPGQQYGYTFGSGTRLTVV.

Turning to this clone: The read halts 3 residues ahead of the CDR3 end, with the missing end drawn from the germline J gene. The chain joins TRBV7-2 to TRBJ2-1; TRBD2 aligns across 9 bases. The germline CDR1 and CDR2 sequences are SGHTA and FQGNSA. The CDR3 contains 14 residues. After removal of 8 bases from V and 7 bases from J, the junction contained 9 bases not matched to a gene. CDR3 residues: CASCISGGLNEQFF. The DNA read from the CDR3 is TGTGCCAGCTGCATTAGCGGGGGCCTTAATGAG.

As concerns this clone: The read is 3 residues too short to cover the CDR3 end, so that end is filled in from the germline J gene. The V and J genes are TRBV5-6 and TRBJ2-3; TRBD1 aligns across 9 bases. The CDR3 contains 15 residues. Germline V gene sequence: CDR1 SGHDT, CDR2 YYEEEE. The CDR3 DNA, read in part, is TGTGCCAGCAGCACCGGACAGGGGAGGGAGGAGACG. Its protein product is CASSTGQGREET. The entire CDR3 protein is CASSTGQGREETQYF.

CDR3 DNA, as far as it was read: TGTGCCAGCAGCTTAGCCTCACGGGGGGTCGAAAAA. Its translation: CASSLASRGVEK. The CDR3, in full, reads CASSLASRGVEKLFF. The chain links TRBV7-9 to TRBJ1-4; D may be TRBD1 (5 bases). The CDR3 end falls 3 residues outside the read, so it is completed with the germline J gene. Between the trimmed V and J ends, which lost 0 bases and 8 bases, there was a span of 13 bases. Germline CDR1 is SEHNR and CDR2 is FQNEAQ (reference sequence). This CDR3 has 15 residues.

Regarding this clone: The read ends 3 residues before the CDR3 terminus; that terminus is restored from the germline J gene. The chain links TRBV2 to TRBJ1-2, with 8 bases fitting TRBD1. Germline V gene lookup returns CDR1 SNHLY and CDR2 FYNNEI. V lost 8 bases to trimming and J lost 5 bases; unmatched junction nucleotides: 10. This CDR3 contains 14 residues. Incomplete CDR3 DNA: TGTGCCAGCCCCGCTGGCGGGACAGGATATGGC. It is translated as CASPAGGTGYG. The full CDR3 protein is CASPAGGTGYGYTF.

As to this clone: The read halts 3 residues ahead of the CDR3 end, with the missing end drawn from the germline J gene. The chain employs TRBV7-2 and TRBJ1-2, with 7 bases lining up with TRBD1. This CDR3 contains 15 residues. In germline, CDR1 is SGHTA, CDR2 FQGNSA. Trimming took 4 bases from V and 4 from J; bases not matched to a gene: 9. The CDR3 loop is CASSSAGQASYGYTF. The CDR3 bases that were read are TGTGCCAGCAGCTCGGCCGGACAGGCTAGCTATGGC.

To note about this clone: Read coverage stops 3 residues before the CDR3 terminus; the germline J gene supplies the remainder. V is TRBV16 and J is TRBJ1-4; D gene ambiguous. Trimming pared 1 base from V and 6 bases from J, leaving 6 bases between. This CDR3 spans 13 amino acids. Germline lookup yields CDR1 KGHSY and CDR2 FQNENV. Incomplete CDR3 DNA: TGTGCCAGCAGCCAATACATTGATGAAAAA. As protein: CASSQYIDEK. The complete CDR3 reads CASSQYIDEKLFF.

A remark on this clone: The read comes to an end 3 residues before the CDR3 does, leaving the germline J gene to fill in the end. Within the sample, other DNA sequences also encode this same CDR3. The gene calls are TRBV5-1 and TRBJ2-5; the match to TRBD2 covers 9 bases. In germline, CDR1 is SGHRS, CDR2 YFSETQ. This CDR3 spans 16 amino acids. The junction had 11 bases not matched to a gene; V was cut back by 3 bases and J by 5 bases. The CDR3 protein is CASSSLAGGPEETQYF. The sequenced part of the CDR3 DNA is TGCGCCAGCAGCTCTCTGGCGGGGGGGCCAGAGGAGACC.

To note about this clone: The read terminates 3 residues ahead of where the CDR3 ends, so the germline J gene completes it. The rearrangement links TRBV20-1 to TRBJ2-2; D remains unclear. The CDR3 has 14 residues. V lost 3 bases, J lost 5 bases, and 13 bases lay in between. Looked up from germline, CDR1 is DFQATT and CDR2 is SNEGSKA (reference sequence). CDR3 protein: CSARSPLVTGELFF. Incomplete CDR3 DNA: TGCAGTGCTAGGAGCCCTCTTGTAACCGGGGAG.

Comment on this clone: The read ends 3 residues shy of where the CDR3 ends; the end is completed using the germline J gene. The chain uses TRBV30 and TRBJ1-4, with D hard to call. The V gene's germline CDR1 is GTSNPN and CDR2 SVGIG (reference sequence). Trimming took 2 bases from V and 3 from J, leaving 10 bases between them. The CDR3 consists of 14 residues. CDR3 sequence reads: CAWSRGWANEKLFF. CDR3 DNA (partial): TGTGCCTGGAGTCGGGGATGGGCTAATGAAAAA.

On this clone: The read ends 3 residues before the CDR3 terminus; that terminus is restored from the germline J gene. V usage is TRBV9 and J usage is TRBJ1-3; 8 bases map to TRBD1. CDR3 length: 14 amino acids. Germline loops: CDR1 SGDLS, CDR2 YYNGEE. V was pared by 4 bases and J by 2 bases, with 2 bases of the junction left unmatched. CDR3 residues: CASSSDRAGNTIYF. The covered CDR3 bases are TGTGCCAGCAGCTCGGACAGGGCTGGAAACACC.

With respect to this clone: The read finishes 3 residues shy of the CDR3 end, and the germline J gene is used to complete it. V is TRBV6-2 or TRBV6-3 and J is TRBJ1-1; possible D gene TRBD1, 5 bases. Germline CDR1 is MNHEY and CDR2 is SVGEGT. The CDR3 is made up of 15 amino acids. With 8 bases removed from V and 6 bases from J, the gap between germline ends came to 22 bases. The CDR3 bases that were read are TGTGCCAGCCGGTCCGTGCCAGGGAATCCCGCTGAA. This sequence encodes CASRSVPGNPAE. The CDR3, in full, reads CASRSVPGNPAEAFF.

CDR3 region: CAIKRGEYQETQYF. The CDR3 DNA, read in part, is TGTGCCATCAAGCGGGGGGAATACCAAGAGACC. V and J are TRBV10-3 and TRBJ2-5; the match to TRBD2 covers 9 bases. The sequence runs out 3 residues before the end of the CDR3; the remainder is reconstructed from the germline J gene. CDR3 length: 14 residues. V dropped 7 bases and J dropped 0; count of bases not matched to a gene: 3. CDR1 ENHRY and CDR2 SYGVKD come from the germline V gene.

For this clone: Read data end 3 residues before the CDR3 end; the end is taken from the germline J gene. This rearrangement joins TRBV19 to TRBJ2-2; D is possibly TRBD1 (6 bases). The germline V gene has CDR1 LNHDA and CDR2 SQIVND (reference sequence). The CDR3 covers 14 residues. CDR3 sequence: CASRNVGADEKLFF. The part of the CDR3 DNA that was read is TGTGCCAGTCGGAATGTGGGGGCCGACGAAAAG.

About this clone: The read terminates 3 residues before the CDR3 end, so the remaining end is supplied by the germline J gene. The V call is TRBV6-1, the J call TRBJ1-4, with TRBD1 matching 8 bases. V shed 4 bases and J 3 bases; nucleotides not matched to a gene: 4. The germline V gene has CDR1 MNHNS and CDR2 SASEGT. The CDR3 consists of 15 residues. This CDR3 is CASSVMTGANEKLFF. Partial CDR3 DNA: TGTGCCAGCAGTGTGATGACAGGGGCTAATGAAAAA.

A word on this clone: The junction departs from the called germline gene at one end, perhaps through a read error. The read finishes 3 residues shy of the CDR3 end, and the germline J gene is used to complete it. The rearrangement joins TRBV12-5 to TRBJ1-6; D possibly corresponds to TRBD1 (5 bases). The CDR3 consists of 15 residues. The germline V gene encodes CDR1 LGHNT and CDR2 FRNRAP. The sequenced part of the CDR3 DNA is TGTGCTAATGGTTTCTGGCAGGGTGATAATTCACCC. It is translated as CANGFWQGDNSP. The whole CDR3 sequence is CANGFWQGDNSPLHF.

Judged by frequency, this clone is medium-sized. Read coverage stops 3 residues before the CDR3 terminus; the germline J gene supplies the remainder. The same CDR3 also results from other DNA sequences found in this sample. The chain couples TRBV20-1 to TRBJ2-2, with TRBD1 matching 10 bases. The germline V gene encodes CDR1 DFQATT and CDR2 SNEGSKA (reference sequence). Trimming took 6 bases from V and 4 from J; bases not matched to a gene: 8. The CDR3 is 15 amino acids. The CDR3 DNA, read in part, is TGCAGTGCCGGGGCCGGGACAGGGGTCACCGGGGAG. This gives the protein CSAGAGTGVTGE. The full CDR3 sequence reads CSAGAGTGVTGELFF.

A word on this clone: The read falls 3 residues short of the CDR3 end, and the missing part is taken from the germline J gene. The rearrangement links TRBV5-6 to TRBJ1-1, with 11 nucleotides matching TRBD1. There are 13 residues in the CDR3. Trimming removed 4 bases from V and 6 bases from J; junction bases left unmatched: 2. The germline V gene encodes CDR1 SGHDT and CDR2 YYEEEE. CDR3 bases read: TGTGCCAGCAGCCGGACAGGGGGCTCTGAA. It yields the protein CASSRTGGSE. The whole CDR3 protein is CASSRTGGSEAFF. Full variable domain (missing parts from reference TRBV5-6 and TRBJ1-1): DAGVTQSPTHLIKTRGQQVTLRCSPKSGHDTVSWYQQALGQGPQFIFQYYEEEERQRGNFPDRFSGHQFPNYSSELNVNALLLGDSALYLCASSRTGGSEAFFGQGTRLTVV.

Regarding this clone: Sequencing ends 3 residues short of the CDR3 end; the germline J gene provides the rest. The rearrangement links TRBV20-1 to TRBJ2-3; 9 nucleotides agree with TRBD1. Germline values: CDR1 DFQATT, CDR2 SNEGSKA (reference sequence). The CDR3 is made up of 15 amino acids. The chain's CDR3 is CSARDGDRVGETQYF. CDR3 DNA, as far as it was read: TGCAGTGCTAGAGATGGGGACAGGGTTGGGGAGACG.

The CDR3 sequence is CAWSPTGTEQFF. CDR3 DNA (partial): TGTGCCTGGAGTCCGACAGGGACTGAG. V is TRBV30 and J is TRBJ2-1; TRBD1 matches at 7 bases. The read stops 3 residues short of the end of the CDR3; the missing end is completed from the germline J gene. This CDR3 is 12 amino acids long. CDR1 GTSNPN and CDR2 SVGIG come from the germline V gene (reference sequence). The trim removed 2 bases at V and 9 bases at J, leaving 4 bases unmatched.

About this clone: The read finishes 3 residues shy of the CDR3 end, and the germline J gene is used to complete it. The chain combines TRBV4-2 with TRBJ2-2; TRBD2 aligns across 12 bases. Trimming took 3 bases from V and 4 from J; bases not matched to a gene: 6. This CDR3 comprises 17 residues. Germline V gene sequence: CDR1 LGHNA, CDR2 YNFKEQ. The sequenced part of the CDR3 DNA is TGTGCCAGCAGCCACGGACTAGCGGGGTCCCCCACCGGGGAG. It yields the protein CASSHGLAGSPTGE. From start to end, the CDR3 is CASSHGLAGSPTGELFF.

A note on this clone: The missing CDR3 end, 3 residues past where the read stops, is filled in from the germline J gene. The chain recombines TRBV6-4 with TRBJ2-1; D might be TRBD1 (6 bases). The germline CDR1 and CDR2 sequences are MRHNA and SNTAGT. V was pared by 4 bases and J by 0 bases, with 10 bases between. The CDR3 length is 15 residues. The covered CDR3 bases are TGTGCCAGCAGTGCACAGGGTTCCTCCTACAATGAG. It translates to CASSAQGSSYNE. The CDR3 as a whole reads CASSAQGSSYNEQFF.